Below, 23 T cell receptor beta chains from the same sample are listed, as sequenced in a study of T cell changes during pregnancy in multiple sclerosis. Assay used: immunoSEQ multiplex PCR; TCRdb lists only in-frame clones, some missing. The repertoire holds around 56,000 clones, with around nine tenths as singletons. The sample consisted of peripheral blood, taken after pregnancy. These receptors all come from a female donor with multiple sclerosis, enrolled in a pregnancy study.

This CDR3 is CASRFGTGLYEQYF. The CDR3 DNA sequence: TGTGCCAGCCGCTTCGGGACAGGTCTCTACGAGCAGTACTTC. The chain combines TRBV6-5 with TRBJ2-7; 8 bases are a match to TRBD1. CDR3 length: 14 residues. V trimming: 8 bases; J trimming: 3 bases; junction bases outside the gene matches: 9. The germline CDR1 and CDR2 sequences are MNHEY and SVGAGI.

The chain recombines TRBV9 with TRBJ2-1; D perhaps matches TRBD1 (5 bases). The CDR3 runs to 14 residues. CDR1 is SGDLS, CDR2 YYNGEE, per germline. V was shortened by 4 bases and J by 14 bases, with 22 bases between the two germline ends. The CDR3 reads CASSPADIPMGKFF. As DNA, the CDR3 is TGTGCCAGCAGCCCCGCGGACATTCCCATGGGCAAGTTCTTC.

The chain links TRBV11-3 to TRBJ2-5, with 8 bases fitting TRBD1. Trimming removed 5 bases from V and 5 bases from J; junction bases left unmatched: 1. The CDR3 length is 12 residues. The germline V gene has CDR1 SGHNT and CDR2 YENEEA. The CDR3 protein is CASSTGGETQYF. CDR3 sequence (DNA): TGTGCCAGCAGCACAGGGGGGGAGACCCAGTACTTC.

J is TRBJ2-5 and V is TRBV9; 10 bases match TRBD2. The CDR3 is 15 amino acids. Germline V gene sequence: CDR1 SGDLS, CDR2 YYNGEE. Unmatched junction bases numbered 10, after V lost 6 bases and J lost 5 bases. CDR3 DNA sequence: TGTGCCAGCAATCAGGGAGCGGGGGGGCTTGAGACCCAGTACTTC. Translated, it gives CASNQGAGGLETQYF. Full variable domain (remainder filled in from reference TRBV9 and TRBJ2-5): DSGVTQTPKHLITATGQRVTLRCSPRSGDLSVYWYQQSLDQGLQFLIQYYNGEERAKGNILERFSAQQFPDLHSELNLSSLELGDSALYFCASNQGAGGLETQYFGPGTRLLVL.

The chain employs TRBV29-1 and TRBJ2-7; 10 bases line up with TRBD2. This CDR3 is built from 15 residues. V was pared by 8 bases and J by 0 bases, with 10 bases of the junction left unmatched. Germline loops: CDR1 SQVTM, CDR2 ANQGSEA. This CDR3 reads CSPGLVAGGSYEQYF. As DNA, the CDR3 is TGCAGCCCCGGACTGGTAGCGGGGGGCTCCTACGAGCAGTACTTC.

The J gene is TRBJ1-2, the V gene TRBV5-1; 7 bases line up with TRBD1. The CDR3 is 13 amino acids. V shed 2 bases, J shed 4 bases, and the junction held 2 bases outside the gene matches. Germline assignment: CDR1 SGHRS and CDR2 YFSETQ. The CDR3 region is CASSLDRAYGYTF. In DNA form, the CDR3 reads TGCGCCAGCAGCTTAGACAGGGCCTATGGCTACACCTTC.

The rearrangement joins TRBV4-3 to TRBJ2-3; 10 bases fit TRBD2. Germline assignment: CDR1 LGHNA and CDR2 YSLEER. Trimming removed 1 base from V and 7 bases from J; junction bases left unmatched: 14. CDR3 length equals 18 residues. The CDR3 DNA follows: TGCGCCAGCAGCCAAGCCCCCCCTCTAGCGGGGGTTTTAAATACGCAGTATTTT. Amino acid sequence: CASSQAPPLAGVLNTQYF.

V is TRBV7-8 and J is TRBJ1-1, with 9 bases that match TRBD1. The CDR3 is 18 residues long. CDR1 is SGHVS and CDR2 is FQNEAQ in the germline V gene. With 5 bases clipped from V and 6 bases from J, the junction kept 19 bases outside the gene matches. CDR3 residues: CASSLRPGQGFKTPEAFF. In DNA form, the CDR3 reads TGTGCCAGCAGCCTCCGGCCGGGACAGGGTTTTAAAACTCCTGAAGCTTTCTTT.

The chain is built from TRBV18 and TRBJ1-4; D is perhaps TRBD1 (5 bases). The length of the CDR3 is 15 residues. Looked up from germline, CDR1 is KGHSH and CDR2 is LQKENI. V shed 3 bases and J shed 7 bases, with 15 bases lying between them. CDR3 sequence: CASSPGGVRGEKLFF. DNA for the CDR3: TGTGCCAGCTCACCGGGAGGGGTGAGGGGTGAAAAACTGTTTTTT.

The chain couples TRBV4-1 to TRBJ2-5, with a possible D match to TRBD1 (6 bases). Germline values: CDR1 MGHRA, CDR2 YSYEKL. Trimming took off 0 bases at V and 2 bases at J, with 16 bases between the two ends. This CDR3 is built from 17 residues. In DNA, the CDR3 is TGCGCCAGCAGCCAAGATATGTTGGGGGCAGGACAAGAGACCCAGTACTTC. Translated: CASSQDMLGAGQETQYF.

The V call is TRBV7-2, the J call TRBJ1-1, with D possibly matching TRBD1 (5 bases). This CDR3 spans 15 amino acids. Germline loops: CDR1 SGHTA, CDR2 FQGNSA. V was shortened by 2 bases and J by 5 bases, with 15 bases between the two germline ends. The CDR3 DNA is TGTGCCAGCAGCTTAAGGTCGCCGACAGAAACTGAAGCTTTCTTT. Translated, it gives CASSLRSPTETEAFF.

The CDR3 DNA sequence: TGTGCCAGCAGTAGCAGTCAGGGTAGTGGAGAGGAAAAACTGTTTTTT. This encodes CASSSSQGSGEEKLFF. This chain links TRBV28 with TRBJ1-4, with D possibly being TRBD1 (5 bases). Trimming pared 5 bases from V and 8 bases from J, leaving 21 bases between. Germline CDR1 and CDR2: MDHEN and SYDVKM. This CDR3 has 16 residues.

This rearrangement joins TRBV7-8 to TRBJ2-1; 14 positions agree with TRBD2. The CDR3 spans 19 residues. V gave up 6 bases and J gave up 7 bases; unmatched junction bases: 17. CDR1 and CDR2 from the germline V gene are SGHVS and FQNEAQ. CDR3 in amino acids: CASSSPRIRTSGGWNEQFF. CDR3 sequence (DNA): TGTGCCAGCAGTTCCCCGCGGATTCGGACTAGCGGGGGGTGGAATGAGCAGTTCTTC.

The chain's CDR3 is CASSLGEPAYGYTF. CDR3 nucleotides: TGTGCCAGCAGCTTGGGGGAGCCTGCCTATGGCTACACCTTC. The rearrangement joins TRBV5-6 to TRBJ1-2; D remains unclear. With 0 bases removed from V and 4 bases from J, the gap between germline ends came to 10 bases. Germline V gene data show CDR1 as SGHDT and CDR2 as YYEEEE. The CDR3 spans 14 residues.

The genes are TRBV30 and TRBJ1-1; TRBD1 might be the D (5 bases). The V and J ends lost 2 bases and 11 bases respectively, with 18 bases between them. There are 13 residues in the CDR3. Looked up from germline, CDR1 is GTSNPN and CDR2 is SVGIG (reference sequence). The CDR3: CAWSTLFTGNAFF. CDR3 sequence (DNA): TGTGCCTGGAGTACCCTCTTTACAGGAAATGCTTTCTTT.

This clone occurred a few times. The chain carries TRBV11-2 and TRBJ1-1, with D unresolved. The ends were cut back, 5 bases at V and 2 bases at J, with 15 bases in the middle. CDR1 and CDR2 from the germline V gene are SGHAT and FQNNGV. CDR3 length: 15 residues. The CDR3 loop is CASSPRGPGNTEAFF. The CDR3 nucleotides are TGTGCCAGCAGCCCCCGGGGTCCAGGAAACACTGAAGCTTTCTTT.

The J gene is TRBJ2-5, the V gene TRBV30, with TRBD2 matching 11 bases. The CDR3 is made up of 14 amino acids. The V gene's germline CDR1 is GTSNPN and CDR2 SVGIG (reference sequence). V shed 1 base, J shed 5 bases, and the junction held 3 bases outside the gene matches. The CDR3 reads CAWSALAGGETQYF. The CDR3 coding sequence is TGTGCCTGGAGTGCCCTAGCGGGGGGTGAGACCCAGTACTTC.

The genes are TRBV11-2 and TRBJ2-1; the match to TRBD2 covers 12 bases. With V trimmed by 5 bases and J by 9 bases, 5 bases remained unmatched. Germline CDR1 is SGHAT and CDR2 is FQNNGV. The CDR3 runs to 14 residues. The CDR3 sequence is CASSGLTSGGEQFF. CDR3 DNA sequence: TGTGCCAGCAGCGGGCTGACTAGCGGGGGTGAGCAGTTCTTC.

The V and J genes are TRBV2 and TRBJ2-7; 10 bases align to TRBD1. The germline V gene encodes CDR1 SNHLY and CDR2 FYNNEI. The CDR3 spans 15 residues. The J segment lost 3 bases and the V segment lost 6 bases, leaving 8 bases of the junction unmatched. The CDR3 coding sequence is TGTGCCAGCAGCTATCCGGACAGGGGGGACTACGAGCAGTACTTC. It yields the protein CASSYPDRGDYEQYF.

The rearrangement links TRBV10-2 to TRBJ2-7; TRBD1 is a possible D gene (5 bases). This CDR3 is built from 14 residues. Germline V CDR1 and CDR2: WSHSY, SAAADI. With 2 bases removed from V and 4 bases from J, the gap between germline ends came to 12 bases. CDR3 bases: TGCGCCAGCAGTGAGGGGCAGGGTGGTTACGAGCAGTACTTC. This encodes CASSEGQGGYEQYF.

V usage is TRBV7-2 and J usage is TRBJ1-4; D is ambiguous. The CDR3 runs to 16 residues. CDR1 and CDR2 from the germline V gene are SGHTA and FQGNSA. Trimming took off 0 bases at V and 3 bases at J, with 11 bases between the two ends. CDR3 sequence: CASSLAVGGANEKLFF. The CDR3 region has the DNA TGTGCCAGCAGCTTAGCAGTCGGAGGAGCTAATGAAAAACTGTTTTTT.

The chain is built from TRBV2 and TRBJ1-6; TRBD1 aligns across 9 bases. Losses at the gene ends were 10 bases for V and 7 bases for J; bases not matched to a gene: 14. Germline CDR1 SNHLY, CDR2 FYNNEI. CDR3 length equals 16 residues. This chain's CDR3 is CATRNIWDRANSPLHF. CDR3 DNA sequence: TGTGCCACTCGGAATATTTGGGACAGGGCGAATTCACCCCTCCACTTT.

This chain links TRBV15 with TRBJ1-6, with D possibly being TRBD1 (5 bases). The germline V gene has CDR1 LNHNV and CDR2 YYDKDF (reference sequence). The CDR3 length is 13 residues. Trimming pared 6 bases from V and 6 bases from J, leaving 9 bases between. As DNA, the CDR3 is TGTGCCACCAGTTCGCAGGGTAATTCACCCCTCCACTTT. This encodes CATSSQGNSPLHF.